Given below is one T cell receptor (beta chain) in context. The table came from immunoSEQ multiplex PCR; TCRdb's copy has only in-frame clones and leaves some out. In the table there are some 260,000 clones, about 91% of which are singletons. The sample originates from a study of blood T cell repertoires in COVID-19. V lost 1 base to trimming and J lost 1 base, with 10 bases between them. Germline V gene data show CDR1 as LGHNA and CDR2 as YSLEER. The CDR3 loop spans 15 amino acids. Seattle participants joined during active infection and were tracked over time. This sequence was found in a woman aged 30 to 39 with COVID-19, enrolled during active disease. Sequencing was carried out using peripheral blood. This sequence joins TRBV4-3 and TRBJ2-5, with D possibly TRBD2 on 6 matching bases. CDR3 in amino acids: CASSQVGGSQETQYF. The CDR3 DNA follows: TGCGCCAGCAGCCAAGTGGGGGGATCCCAAGAGACCCAGTACTTC.